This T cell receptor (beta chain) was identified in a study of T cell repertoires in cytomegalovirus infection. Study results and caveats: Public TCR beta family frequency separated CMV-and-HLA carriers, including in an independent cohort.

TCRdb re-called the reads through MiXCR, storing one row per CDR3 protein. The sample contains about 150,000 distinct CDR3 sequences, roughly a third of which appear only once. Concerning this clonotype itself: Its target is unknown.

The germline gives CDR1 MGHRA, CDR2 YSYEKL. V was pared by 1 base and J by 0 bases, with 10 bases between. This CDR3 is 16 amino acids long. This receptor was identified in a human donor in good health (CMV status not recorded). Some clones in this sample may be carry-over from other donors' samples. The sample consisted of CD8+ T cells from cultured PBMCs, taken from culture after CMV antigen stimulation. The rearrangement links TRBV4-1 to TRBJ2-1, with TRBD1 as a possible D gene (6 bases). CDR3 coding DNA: TGCGCCAGCAGCCAAGTCCTGGGACACTCCTACAATGAGCAGTTCTTC. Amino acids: CASSQVLGHSYNEQFF.